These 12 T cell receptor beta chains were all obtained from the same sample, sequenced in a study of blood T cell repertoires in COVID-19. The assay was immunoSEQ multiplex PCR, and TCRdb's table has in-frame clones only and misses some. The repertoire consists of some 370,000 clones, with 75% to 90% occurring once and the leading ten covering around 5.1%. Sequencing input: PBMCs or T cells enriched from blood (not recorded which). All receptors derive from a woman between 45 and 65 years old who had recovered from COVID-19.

The CDR3 sequence: CASSPGTSGLPYEQYF. The CDR3 nucleotides are TGTGCCAGCAGCCCCGGGACTAGCGGACTACCCTACGAGCAGTACTTC. This chain joins TRBV7-3 and TRBJ2-7, with 11 positions matching TRBD2. Germline assignment: CDR1 SGHTA and CDR2 FQGTGA. J was trimmed by 2 bases and V by 5 bases; bases with no gene match: 8. The CDR3 spans 16 residues.

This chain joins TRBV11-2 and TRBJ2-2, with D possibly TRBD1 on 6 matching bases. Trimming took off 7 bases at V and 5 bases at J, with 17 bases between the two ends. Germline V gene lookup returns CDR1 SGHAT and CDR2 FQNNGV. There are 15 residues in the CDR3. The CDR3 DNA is TGTGCCAGCACCGTGCAGGGGATGGGGACCGGGGAGCTGTTTTTT. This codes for CASTVQGMGTGELFF.

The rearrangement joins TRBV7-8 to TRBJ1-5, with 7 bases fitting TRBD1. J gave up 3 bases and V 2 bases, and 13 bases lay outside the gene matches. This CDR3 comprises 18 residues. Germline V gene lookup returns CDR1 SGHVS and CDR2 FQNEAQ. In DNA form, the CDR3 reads TGTGCCAGCAGCTTATTTTTTTCAACAGGGGAGGACAATCAGCCCCAGCATTTT. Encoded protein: CASSLFFSTGEDNQPQHF.

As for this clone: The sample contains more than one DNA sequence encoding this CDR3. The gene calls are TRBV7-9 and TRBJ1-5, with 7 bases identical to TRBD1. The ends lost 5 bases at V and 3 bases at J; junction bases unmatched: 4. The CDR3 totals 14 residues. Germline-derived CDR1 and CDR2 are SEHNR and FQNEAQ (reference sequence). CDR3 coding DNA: TGTGCCAGCAGCCCCGGACAGGTCAATCAGCCCCAGCATTTT. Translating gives CASSPGQVNQPQHF.

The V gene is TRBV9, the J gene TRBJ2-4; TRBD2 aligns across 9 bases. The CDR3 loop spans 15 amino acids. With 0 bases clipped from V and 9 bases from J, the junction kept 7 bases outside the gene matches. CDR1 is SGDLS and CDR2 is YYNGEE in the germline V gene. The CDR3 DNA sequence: TGTGCCAGCAGCGTAGAGGGCGGGGGGGCCCGCATTCAGTACTTC. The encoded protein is CASSVEGGGARIQYF. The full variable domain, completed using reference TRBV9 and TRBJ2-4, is DSGVTQTPKHLITATGQRVTLRCSPRSGDLSVYWYQQSLDQGLQFLIQYYNGEERAKGNILERFSAQQFPDLHSELNLSSLELGDSALYFCASSVEGGGARIQYFGAGTRLSVL.

The DNA for the CDR3 is TGTGCCTGGAGTGCGGTAGTCGGGGAGCTGTTTTTT. The encoded protein is CAWSAVVGELFF. The J gene is TRBJ2-2, the V gene TRBV30, with no clear D. V was shortened by 1 base and J by 7 bases, with 7 bases between the two germline ends. Germline CDR1 GTSNPN, CDR2 SVGIG (reference sequence). The length of the CDR3 is 12 residues.

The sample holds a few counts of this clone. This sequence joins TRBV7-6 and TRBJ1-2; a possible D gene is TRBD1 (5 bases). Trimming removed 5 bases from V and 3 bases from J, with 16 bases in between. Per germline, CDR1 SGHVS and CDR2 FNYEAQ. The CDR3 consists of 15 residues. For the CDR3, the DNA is TGTGCCAGCAGCCCGAGGTTAGGGGTGGACTATGGCTACACCTTC. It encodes CASSPRLGVDYGYTF.

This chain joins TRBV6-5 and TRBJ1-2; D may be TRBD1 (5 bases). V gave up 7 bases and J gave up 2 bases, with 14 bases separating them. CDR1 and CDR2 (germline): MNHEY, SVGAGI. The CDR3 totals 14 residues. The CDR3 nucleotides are TGTGCCAGCAAAAGACCGGGACTCAACTATGGCTACACCTTC. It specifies CASKRPGLNYGYTF.

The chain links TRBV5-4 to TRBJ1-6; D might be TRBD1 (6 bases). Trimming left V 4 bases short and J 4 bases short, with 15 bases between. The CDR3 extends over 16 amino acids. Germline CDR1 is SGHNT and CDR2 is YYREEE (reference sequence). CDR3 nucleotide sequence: TGTGCCAGCAGCACCACAGGGAACGGGTATAATTCACCCCTCCACTTT. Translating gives CASSTTGNGYNSPLHF.

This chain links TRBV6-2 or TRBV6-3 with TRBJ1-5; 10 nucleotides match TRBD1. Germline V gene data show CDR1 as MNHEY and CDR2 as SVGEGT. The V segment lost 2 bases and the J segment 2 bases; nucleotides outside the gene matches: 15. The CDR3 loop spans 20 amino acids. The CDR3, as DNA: TGTGCCAGCAGTTACACCCCGGGACAGGGGTTTTCTGTAGGCAATCAGCCCCAGCATTTT. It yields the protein CASSYTPGQGFSVGNQPQHF.

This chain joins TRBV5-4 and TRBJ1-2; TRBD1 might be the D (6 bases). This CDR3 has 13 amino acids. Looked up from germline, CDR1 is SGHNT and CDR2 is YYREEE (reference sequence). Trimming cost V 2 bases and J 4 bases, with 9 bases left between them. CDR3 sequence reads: CASSLARGYGYTF. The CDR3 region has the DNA TGTGCCAGCAGCTTAGCCAGGGGCTATGGCTACACCTTC.

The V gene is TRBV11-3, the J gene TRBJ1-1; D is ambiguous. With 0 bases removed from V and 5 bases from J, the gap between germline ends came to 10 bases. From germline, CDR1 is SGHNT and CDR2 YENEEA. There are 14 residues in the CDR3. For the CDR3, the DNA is TGTGCCAGCAGCTTAGATCAGGCGGGAACTGAAGCTTTCTTT. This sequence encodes CASSLDQAGTEAFF.